These T cell receptor beta chains were read from a single sample in a study of T cell responses to AZD1222 COVID-19 vaccine. Measured with immunoSEQ multiplex PCR; TCRdb has only the in-frame clones, and not every one. The repertoire holds some 99,000 clones, about 88% seen once, with under 20% in the top ten. Sequencing used peripheral blood, obtained on day 0 of AZD1222 vaccination. The source is an adult in good health. Each CDR3 is given with its conserved first and last residue. D genes are given only for firm matches.

>TRBJ1-2|TRBV30|NA
CAWSVRGFYGYTF
TGTGCCTGGAGTGTACGGGGATTCTATGGCTACACCTTC
>TRBJ1-1|TRBV5-1|NA
CASSLPGYEAFF
TGCGCCAGCAGCCTCCCGGGTTATGAAGCTTTCTTT
>TRBJ1-3|TRBV9|NA
CASSVGGVSGNTIYF
TGTGCCAGCAGCGTAGGGGGGGTATCTGGAAACACCATATATTTT
>TRBJ2-3|TRBV5-1|NA
CASSLVQIADTQYF
TGCGCCAGCAGCTTGGTACAGATCGCAGATACGCAGTATTTT
>TRBJ2-7|TRBV20-1|NA
CSAGTSYEQYF
TGCAGTGCTGGGACTTCCTACGAGCAGTACTTC
>TRBJ1-4|TRBV4-2|NA
CASSLEQGQGEKLFF
TGTGCCAGCAGCTTGGAGCAGGGGCAGGGTGAAAAACTGTTTTTT
>TRBJ1-3|TRBV12-5|TRBD1
CASGLPGQGSLYSGNTIYF
TGTGCTAGTGGTTTGCCGGGACAGGGGTCCCTATACTCTGGAAACACCATATATTTT
>TRBJ1-6|TRBV2|NA
CASSELGKGNSPLHF
TGTGCCAGCAGTGAACTGGGGAAGGGTAATTCACCCCTCCACTTT
>TRBJ2-2|TRBV5-4|TRBD1
CASSRGQTGELFF
TGTGCCAGCAGCCGGGGACAGACCGGGGAGCTGTTTTTT
>TRBJ1-2|TRBV6-4|NA
CASSDVTLTYGYTF
TGTGCCAGCAGTGACGTCACTTTGACGTATGGCTACACCTTC